The sequence of this TCR beta chain was determined in a study of T cell clonotyping in hematopoietic cell transplantation. Study-level findings and limits: Few recipient clonotypes overlapped donors; over 97% were de novo at given depth.

Details on this clone: The antigen is unknown.

The germline V gene has CDR1 SGHAT and CDR2 FQNNGV. The CDR3 has 19 amino acids. V was pared by 4 bases and J by 2 bases, with 16 bases of the junction left unmatched. Specified time point: recipient sample about 28 days before transplant, after cytoreduction. The repertoire was sequenced with immunoSEQ multiplex PCR; TCRdb's copy has only in-frame clones and lacks some. The table lists approximately 41,000 clones, 85% of them singletons. This chain connects TRBV11-2 to TRBJ2-7; 11 bases are shared with TRBD2. This specimen consisted of peripheral blood mononuclear cells, obtained before stem cell transplant. The TCR was taken from a man aged 60 to 75 with acute myeloid leukemia. Some clones in this sample may be carry-over from other donors' samples. CDR3 in amino acids: CASSSTPGASGGSTYEQYF. Here the CDR3 DNA reads TGTGCCAGCAGCTCCACTCCAGGGGCTAGCGGGGGGTCAACCTACGAGCAGTACTTC.